What follows is one T cell receptor beta chain and its context. The antigen remains undetermined. The data originate from a study of OX40 agonist ivuxolimab in advanced cancers. Background on the study: Treatment of patients was with ivuxolimab, an agonistic anti-OX40 (CD134) antibody. Points from the study as a whole: By week 6 at 0.1 to 3.0 mg/kg, blood CD4+ and CD8+ T cells had expanded clonally. Some nonresponders also had low normalized T-cell clonal expansion.

Repertoires were generated with immunoSEQ multiplex PCR, while TCRdb's copy carries only in-frame clones and drops some. The sample shows 60,000 to 85,000 clones, about 92% of them seen only once. CDR1 and CDR2 from the germline V gene are LGHNT and FRNRAP. The length of the CDR3 is 15 residues. V shed 5 bases, J shed 2 bases, and the junction held 4 bases outside the gene matches. The TCR was taken from an adult with an advanced solid tumor such as melanoma, head and neck, liver or kidney cancer. The sequencing here drew on CD4+ or CD8+ T cells sorted from blood, taken in a trial of the OX40 agonist ivuxolimab. The chain recombines TRBV12-5 with TRBJ2-7; the match to TRBD2 covers 12 bases. Here the CDR3 DNA reads TGTGCTAGTGGTCCCACTAGCGGGGGGACCTACGAGCAGTACTTC. Translated: CASGPTSGGTYEQYF.